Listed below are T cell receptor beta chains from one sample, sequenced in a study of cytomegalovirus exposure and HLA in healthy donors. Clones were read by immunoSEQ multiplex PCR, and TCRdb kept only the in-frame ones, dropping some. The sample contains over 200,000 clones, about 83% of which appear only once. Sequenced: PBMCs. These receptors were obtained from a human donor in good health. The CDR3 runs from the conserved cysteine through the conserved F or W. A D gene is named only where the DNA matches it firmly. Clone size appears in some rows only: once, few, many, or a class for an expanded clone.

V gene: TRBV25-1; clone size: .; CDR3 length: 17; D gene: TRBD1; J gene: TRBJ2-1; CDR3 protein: CASSAARGQGAHNEQFF; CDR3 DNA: TGTGCCAGCAGTGCCGCAAGGGGACAGGGGGCCCACAATGAGCAGTTCTTC
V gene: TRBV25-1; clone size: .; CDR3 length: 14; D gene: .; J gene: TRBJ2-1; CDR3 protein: CASSHQDPYNEQFF; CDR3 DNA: TGTGCCAGCAGTCACCAGGATCCATACAATGAGCAGTTCTTC
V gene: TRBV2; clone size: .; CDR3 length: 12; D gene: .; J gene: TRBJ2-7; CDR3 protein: CASSESAYEQYF; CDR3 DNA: TGTGCCAGCAGTGAATCCGCCTACGAGCAGTACTTC
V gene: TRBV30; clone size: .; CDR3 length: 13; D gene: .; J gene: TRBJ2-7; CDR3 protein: CAWRKTGTLQQYF; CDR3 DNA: TGTGCCTGGAGGAAGACCGGGACACTGCAGCAGTACTTC
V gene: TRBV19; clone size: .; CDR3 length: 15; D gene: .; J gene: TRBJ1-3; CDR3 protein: CASNRGSSSGNTIYF; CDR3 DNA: TGTGCCAGTAATCGAGGCAGTTCCTCTGGAAACACCATATATTTT
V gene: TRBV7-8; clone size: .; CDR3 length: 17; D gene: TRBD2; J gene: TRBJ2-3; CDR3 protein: CASSSGLAGVRTDTQYF; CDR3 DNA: TGTGCCAGCAGCTCGGGACTAGCGGGGGTCCGCACAGATACGCAGTATTTT
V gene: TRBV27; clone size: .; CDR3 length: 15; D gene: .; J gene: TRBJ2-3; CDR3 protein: CASSLKLVGTDTQYF; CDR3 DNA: TGTGCCAGCAGTTTGAAGCTAGTTGGGACAGATACGCAGTATTTT
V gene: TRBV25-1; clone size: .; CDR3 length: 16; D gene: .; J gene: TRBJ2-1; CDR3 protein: CASSDQDRSTIGEQFF; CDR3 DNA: TGTGCCAGCAGTGACCAAGACAGAAGTACAATCGGTGAGCAGTTCTTC
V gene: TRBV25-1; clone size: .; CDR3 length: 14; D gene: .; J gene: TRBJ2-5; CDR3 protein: CASSDLGARETQYF; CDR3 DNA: TGTGCCAGCAGTGATCTAGGAGCACGAGAGACCCAGTACTTC
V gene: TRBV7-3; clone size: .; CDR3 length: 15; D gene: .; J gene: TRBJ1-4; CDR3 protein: CASSLRGAEGEKLFF; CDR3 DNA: TGTGCCAGCAGCTTACGGGGGGCCGAGGGTGAAAAACTGTTTTTT
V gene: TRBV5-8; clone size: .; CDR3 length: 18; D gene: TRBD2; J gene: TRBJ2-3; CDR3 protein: CASSSFLAGDYRMGAQYF; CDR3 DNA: TGTGCCAGCAGCTCCTTTCTAGCGGGAGATTACCGAATGGGGGCGCAGTATTTT
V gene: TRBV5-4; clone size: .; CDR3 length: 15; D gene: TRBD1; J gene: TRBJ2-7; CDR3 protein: CASSRDRGREYEQYF; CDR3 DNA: TGTGCCAGCAGCAGGGACAGGGGGCGGGAGTACGAGCAGTACTTC
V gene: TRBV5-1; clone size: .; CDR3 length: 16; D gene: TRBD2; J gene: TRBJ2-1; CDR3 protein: CASSLNPASGNNEQFF; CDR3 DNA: TGCGCCAGCAGCTTGAATCCGGCTAGCGGGAACAATGAGCAGTTCTTC
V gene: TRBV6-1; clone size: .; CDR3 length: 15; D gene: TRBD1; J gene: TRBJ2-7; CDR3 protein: CASRLGQLSSYEQYF; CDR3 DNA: TGTGCCAGCAGACTGGGACAGCTAAGCTCCTACGAGCAGTACTTC
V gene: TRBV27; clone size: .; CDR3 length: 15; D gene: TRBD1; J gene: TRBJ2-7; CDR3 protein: CASSSQGAESYEQYF; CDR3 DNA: TGTGCCAGCAGTTCACAGGGGGCGGAGTCCTACGAGCAGTACTTC
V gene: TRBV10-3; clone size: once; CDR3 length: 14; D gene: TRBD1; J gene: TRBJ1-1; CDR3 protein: CAISVTGANTEAFF; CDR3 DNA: TGTGCCATCAGTGTAACAGGGGCGAACACTGAAGCTTTCTTT
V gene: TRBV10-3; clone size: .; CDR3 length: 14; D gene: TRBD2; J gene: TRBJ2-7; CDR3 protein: CATRTSGSSYEQYF; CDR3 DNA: TGTGCCACGAGGACTAGCGGGAGCTCCTACGAGCAGTACTTC
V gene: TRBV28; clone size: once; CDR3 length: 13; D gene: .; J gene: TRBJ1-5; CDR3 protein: CASRRGSNQPQHF; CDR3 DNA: TGTGCCAGCAGGAGGGGGAGCAATCAGCCCCAGCATTTT
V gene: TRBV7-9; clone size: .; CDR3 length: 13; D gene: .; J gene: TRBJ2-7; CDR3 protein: CASSPLQDYEQYF; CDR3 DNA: TGTGCCAGCAGCCCCCTGCAGGACTACGAGCAGTACTTC
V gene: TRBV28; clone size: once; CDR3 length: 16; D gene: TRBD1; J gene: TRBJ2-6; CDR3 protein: CASRPTGYSGANVLTF; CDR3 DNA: TGTGCCAGCAGACCGACAGGGTACTCTGGGGCCAACGTCCTGACTTTC
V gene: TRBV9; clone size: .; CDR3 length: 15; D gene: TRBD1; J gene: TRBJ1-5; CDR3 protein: CASSVGGQDNQPQHF; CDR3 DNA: TGTGCCAGCAGCGTAGGGGGACAGGACAATCAGCCCCAGCATTTT
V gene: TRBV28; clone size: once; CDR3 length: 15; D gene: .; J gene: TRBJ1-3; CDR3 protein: CASSPAGRGGNTIYF; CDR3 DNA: TGTGCCAGCAGTCCGGCAGGCAGGGGAGGAAACACCATATATTTT
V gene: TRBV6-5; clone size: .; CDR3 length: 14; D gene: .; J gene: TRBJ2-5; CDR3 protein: CASSYGGGHETQYF; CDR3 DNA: TGTGCCAGCAGTTACGGGGGGGGGCACGAGACCCAGTACTTC
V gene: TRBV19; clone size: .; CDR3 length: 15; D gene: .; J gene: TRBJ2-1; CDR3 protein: CASNAPRGLGNEQFF; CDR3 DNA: TGTGCCAGTAACGCCCCGCGGGGTTTAGGGAATGAGCAGTTCTTC
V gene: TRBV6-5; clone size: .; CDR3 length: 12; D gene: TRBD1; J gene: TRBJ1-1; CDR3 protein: CASSSRDRSAFF; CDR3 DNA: TGTGCCAGCAGCTCGCGGGACAGATCAGCTTTCTTT
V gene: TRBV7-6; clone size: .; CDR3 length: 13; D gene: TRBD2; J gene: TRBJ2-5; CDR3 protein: CASSPSGKETQYF; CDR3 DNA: TGTGCCAGCAGCCCTAGCGGGAAAGAGACCCAGTACTTC
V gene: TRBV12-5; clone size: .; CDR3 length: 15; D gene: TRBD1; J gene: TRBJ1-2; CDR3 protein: CASGLADRVRYGYTF; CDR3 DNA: TGTGCTAGTGGTTTGGCCGACAGGGTTAGGTATGGCTACACCTTC
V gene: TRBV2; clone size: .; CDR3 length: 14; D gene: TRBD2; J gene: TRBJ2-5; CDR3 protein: CASKKREGLETQYF; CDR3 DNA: TGTGCCAGCAAAAAGCGGGAGGGTCTCGAGACCCAGTACTTC
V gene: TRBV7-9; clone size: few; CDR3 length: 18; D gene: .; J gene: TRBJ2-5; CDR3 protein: CSSSLAISTFQVQETQYF; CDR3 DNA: TGTTCCAGCAGCTTAGCCATATCTACGTTCCAAGTCCAAGAGACCCAGTACTTC
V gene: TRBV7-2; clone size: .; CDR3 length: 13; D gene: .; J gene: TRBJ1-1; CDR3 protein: CASSGDRNTEAFF; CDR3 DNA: TGTGCCAGCAGCGGAGACAGGAACACTGAAGCTTTCTTT
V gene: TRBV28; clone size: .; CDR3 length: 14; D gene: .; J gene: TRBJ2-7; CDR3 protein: CASSLSQVIGEQYF; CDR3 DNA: TGTGCCAGCAGTTTGTCGCAGGTCATTGGTGAGCAGTACTTC
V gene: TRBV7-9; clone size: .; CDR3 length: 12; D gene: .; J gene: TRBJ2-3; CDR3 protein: CASSFYTDTQYF; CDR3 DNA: TGTGCCAGCAGCTTCTACACAGATACGCAGTATTTT
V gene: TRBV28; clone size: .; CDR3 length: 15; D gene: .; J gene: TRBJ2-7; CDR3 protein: CASNLGAANSYEQYF; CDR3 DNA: TGTGCCAGCAACTTAGGGGCAGCAAACTCCTACGAGCAGTACTTC
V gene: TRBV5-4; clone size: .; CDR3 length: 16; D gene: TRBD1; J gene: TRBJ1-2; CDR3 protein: CASSLIPDRSNYGYTF; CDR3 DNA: TGTGCCAGCAGCCTAATACCGGACAGGAGCAACTATGGCTACACCTTC
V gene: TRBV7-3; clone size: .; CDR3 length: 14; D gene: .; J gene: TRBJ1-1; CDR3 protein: CASSSQGGHTEAFF; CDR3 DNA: TGTGCCAGCAGCTCACAGGGTGGGCACACTGAAGCTTTCTTT
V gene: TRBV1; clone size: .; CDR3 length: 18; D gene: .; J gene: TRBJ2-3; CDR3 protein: CTIPGSMTWGGHWRTQYF; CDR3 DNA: TGCACCATCCCGGGGAGTATGACGTGGGGGGGACATTGGAGAACGCAGTATTTT
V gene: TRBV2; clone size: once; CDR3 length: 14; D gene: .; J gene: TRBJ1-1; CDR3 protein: CASSGAQGPSEAFF; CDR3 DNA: TGTGCCAGCAGTGGTGCCCAGGGCCCTAGTGAAGCTTTCTTT
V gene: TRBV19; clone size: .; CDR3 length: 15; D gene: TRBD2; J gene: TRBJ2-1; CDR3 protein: CASSISGLVNNEQFF; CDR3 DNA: TGTGCCAGTAGTATATCCGGACTAGTTAACAATGAGCAGTTCTTC
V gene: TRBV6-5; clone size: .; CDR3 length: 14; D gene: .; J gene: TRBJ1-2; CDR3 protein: CASSSHEANYGYTF; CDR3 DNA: TGTGCCAGCAGCTCCCACGAGGCCAACTATGGCTACACCTTC
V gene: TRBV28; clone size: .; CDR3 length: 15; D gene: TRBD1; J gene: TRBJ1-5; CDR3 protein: CASSSGQGEVQPQHF; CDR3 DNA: TGTGCCAGCAGCTCGGGACAGGGGGAGGTTCAGCCCCAGCATTTT
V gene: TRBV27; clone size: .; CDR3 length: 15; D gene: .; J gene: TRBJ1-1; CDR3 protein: CASSRLTGLNTEAFF; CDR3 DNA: TGTGCCAGCAGTCGGCTCACAGGGTTGAACACTGAAGCTTTCTTT
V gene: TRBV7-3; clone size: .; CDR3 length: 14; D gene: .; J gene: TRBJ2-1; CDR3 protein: CASSPGHSYNEQFF; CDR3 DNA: TGTGCCAGCAGCCCAGGACACTCCTACAATGAGCAGTTCTTC
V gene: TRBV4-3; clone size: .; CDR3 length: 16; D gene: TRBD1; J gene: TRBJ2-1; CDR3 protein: CASSQDRRTGYNEQFF; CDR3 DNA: TGCGCCAGCAGCCAAGATCGGAGGACAGGCTACAATGAGCAGTTCTTC
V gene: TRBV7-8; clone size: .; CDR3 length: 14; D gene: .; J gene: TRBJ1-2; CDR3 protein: CASSSSFYNYGYTF; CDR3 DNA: TGTGCCAGCAGCTCTAGCTTTTATAACTATGGCTACACCTTC
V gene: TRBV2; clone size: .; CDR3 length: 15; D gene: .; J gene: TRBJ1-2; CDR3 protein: CASSEIHRVLRGYTF; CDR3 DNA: TGTGCCAGCAGTGAAATCCACAGGGTCTTACGCGGCTACACCTTC
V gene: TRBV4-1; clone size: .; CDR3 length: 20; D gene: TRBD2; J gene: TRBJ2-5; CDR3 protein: CASSQDYRSLLAGGRETQYF; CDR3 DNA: TGCGCCAGCAGCCAAGACTACAGGTCCCTGCTAGCGGGAGGGAGGGAGACCCAGTACTTC
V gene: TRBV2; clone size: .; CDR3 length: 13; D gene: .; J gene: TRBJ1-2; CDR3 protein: CASSAQGRYGYTF; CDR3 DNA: TGTGCCAGCAGCGCTCAGGGGCGCTATGGCTACACCTTC
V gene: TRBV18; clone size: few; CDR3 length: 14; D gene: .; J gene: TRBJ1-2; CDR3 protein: CASSLRTANYGYTF; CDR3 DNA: TGTGCCAGCTCACTACGGACAGCTAACTATGGCTACACCTTC
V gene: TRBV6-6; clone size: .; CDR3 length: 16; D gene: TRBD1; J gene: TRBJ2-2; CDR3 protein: CASTNNRGQDTGELFF; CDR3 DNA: TGTGCCAGCACTAATAACCGAGGACAGGACACCGGGGAGCTGTTTTTT
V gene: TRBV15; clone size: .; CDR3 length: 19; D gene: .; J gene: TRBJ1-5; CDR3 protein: CATSRDGSPGDYSNQPQHF; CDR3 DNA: TGTGCCACCAGCAGAGATGGGTCACCGGGGGACTATAGCAATCAGCCCCAGCATTTT
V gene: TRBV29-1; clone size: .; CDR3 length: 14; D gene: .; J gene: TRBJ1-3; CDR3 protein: CSVEKTMPGGTIYF; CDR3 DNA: TGCAGCGTCGAGAAGACAATGCCCGGAGGCACCATATATTTT
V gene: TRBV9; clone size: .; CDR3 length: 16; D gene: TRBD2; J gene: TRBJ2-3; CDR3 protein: CASSSRLALSTDTQYF; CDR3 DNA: TGTGCCAGCAGCTCACGACTAGCGCTAAGCACAGATACGCAGTATTTT
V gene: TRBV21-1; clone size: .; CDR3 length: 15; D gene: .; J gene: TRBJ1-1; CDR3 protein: CASRAFRAEGTEAFF; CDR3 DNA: TGTGCCAGCAGGGCCTTCAGGGCGGAGGGCACTGAAGCTTTCTTT
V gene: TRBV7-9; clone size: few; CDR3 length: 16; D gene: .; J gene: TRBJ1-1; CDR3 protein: CASSLIGGTPNTEAFF; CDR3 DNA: TGTGCCAGCAGCTTAATAGGAGGCACTCCCAACACTGAAGCTTTCTTT
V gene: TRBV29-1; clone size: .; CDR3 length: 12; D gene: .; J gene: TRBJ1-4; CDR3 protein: CSVESRGVGLFF; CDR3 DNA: TGCAGCGTTGAAAGCCGAGGAGTCGGACTGTTTTTT
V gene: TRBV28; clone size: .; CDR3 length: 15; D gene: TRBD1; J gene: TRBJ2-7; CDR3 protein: CASSGTGGLSYEQYF; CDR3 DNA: TGTGCCAGCAGTGGGACAGGGGGACTCTCCTACGAGCAGTACTTC
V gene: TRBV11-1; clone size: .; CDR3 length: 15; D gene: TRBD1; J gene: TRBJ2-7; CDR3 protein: CASSPTTGGVNEQYF; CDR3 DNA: TGTGCCAGCAGCCCAACGACAGGGGGCGTGAACGAGCAGTACTTC